The rows below give T cell receptor beta chains drawn from one sample of a study of PD-1 blockade in classical Hodgkin lymphoma. Repertoires were generated with immunoSEQ multiplex PCR, while TCRdb's copy carries only in-frame clones and drops some. The sample shows over 35,000 clones, over 60% of them seen only once. The sample here was peripheral blood mononuclear cells (PBMCs), taken before the second cycle of nivolumab. The receptors shown here come from a human donor with classical Hodgkin lymphoma. Both conserved end residues are part of each CDR3. The D gene is left open where the match is weak. Clone size is shown for a subset of rows, as once, few, many or a class of expanded clone.

once TRBJ1-4 . TRBV5-1 TGCGCCAGCAGCCCGGACCCTAATGAAAAACTGTTTTTT CASSPDPNEKLFF
many TRBJ1-1 TRBD1 TRBV25-1 TGTGCCAGCAGTGCCCACCACAGGGGAAGCGCTGAAGCTTTCTTT CASSAHHRGSAEAFF
once TRBJ2-7 . TRBV9 TGTGCCAGCAGCCCAGGGGTAGGCTCCTACGAGCAGTACTTC CASSPGVGSYEQYF
. TRBJ2-1 TRBD2 TRBV5-4 TGTGCCAGCAGCTTGGATCTAGCGGGCGGTAATGAGCAGTTCTTC CASSLDLAGGNEQFF
. TRBJ1-2 TRBD1 TRBV9 TGTGCCAGTGGACAGGGGGCTAAGTATGGCTACACCTTC CASGQGAKYGYTF
. TRBJ2-2 . TRBV11-3 TGTGCCAGCAGTCCAATGGGGGGCTACACCGGGGAGCTGTTTTTT CASSPMGGYTGELFF
. TRBJ2-7 TRBD1 TRBV6-5 TGTGCCGGCAGTTACTCTAAGGGACAGCTGACCTACGAGCAGTACTTC CAGSYSKGQLTYEQYF
. TRBJ1-3 . TRBV9 TGTGCCAGCAGCGTAGGAGTCTGGGGGACTGGAAACACCATATATTTT CASSVGVWGTGNTIYF
. TRBJ2-5 . TRBV4-2 TGTGCCAGCAGCCTTTCTTCCCGGCAGGGCCCGGAGACCCAGTACTTC CASSLSSRQGPETQYF
. TRBJ2-7 . TRBV6-5 TGTGCCAGCAGTTACCAGTTGGGGGAGCAGTACTTC CASSYQLGEQYF
. TRBJ2-1 . TRBV9 TGTGCCAGCAGCGTAGAGGTTGGAAGGGGTGAGCAGTTCTTC CASSVEVGRGEQFF
. TRBJ2-7 TRBD1 TRBV29-1 TGCAGCGGGATTGGGTACTTTCGACAGGGAAGTGGCTACGAGCAGTACTTC CSGIGYFRQGSGYEQYF
. TRBJ1-4 . TRBV7-2 TGTGCCAGCAGCATCAGGGGATTTAATGAAAAACTGTTTTTT CASSIRGFNEKLFF
. TRBJ1-4 . TRBV9 TGTGCCAGCAGCGCAAGGGATCTCCGGGGGAGTGAAAAACTGTTTTTT CASSARDLRGSEKLFF